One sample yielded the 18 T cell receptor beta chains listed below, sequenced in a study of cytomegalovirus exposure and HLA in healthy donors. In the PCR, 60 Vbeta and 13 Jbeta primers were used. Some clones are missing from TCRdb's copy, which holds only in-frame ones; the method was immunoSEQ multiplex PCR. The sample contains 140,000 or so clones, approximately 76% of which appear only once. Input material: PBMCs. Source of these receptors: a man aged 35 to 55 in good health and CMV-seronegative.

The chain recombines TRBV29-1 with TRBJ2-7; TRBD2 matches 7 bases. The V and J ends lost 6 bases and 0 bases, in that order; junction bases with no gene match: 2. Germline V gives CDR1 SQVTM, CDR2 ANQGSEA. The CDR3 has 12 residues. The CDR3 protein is CSVRDYSYEQYF. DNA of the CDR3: TGCAGCGTCCGGGACTACTCCTACGAGCAGTACTTC.

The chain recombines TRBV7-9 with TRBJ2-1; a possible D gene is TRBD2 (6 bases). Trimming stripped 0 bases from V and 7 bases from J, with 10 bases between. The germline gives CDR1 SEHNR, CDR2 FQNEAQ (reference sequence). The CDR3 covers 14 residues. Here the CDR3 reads CASSLAPGRNEQFF. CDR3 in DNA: TGTGCCAGCAGCTTAGCCCCAGGGAGGAATGAGCAGTTCTTC.

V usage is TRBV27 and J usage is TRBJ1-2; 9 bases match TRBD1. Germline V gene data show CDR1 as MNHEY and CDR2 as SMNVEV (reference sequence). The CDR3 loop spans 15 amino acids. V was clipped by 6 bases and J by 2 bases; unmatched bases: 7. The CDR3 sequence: CASRRPGQGNYGYTF. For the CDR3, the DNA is TGTGCCAGCAGGAGACCGGGACAGGGAAACTATGGCTACACCTTC.

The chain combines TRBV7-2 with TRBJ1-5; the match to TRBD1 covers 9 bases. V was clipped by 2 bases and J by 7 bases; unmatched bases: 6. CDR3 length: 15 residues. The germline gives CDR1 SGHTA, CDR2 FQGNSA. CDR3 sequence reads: CASSLRTGDNQPQHF. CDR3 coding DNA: TGTGCCAGCAGCTTAAGGACAGGGGACAACCAGCCCCAGCATTTT.

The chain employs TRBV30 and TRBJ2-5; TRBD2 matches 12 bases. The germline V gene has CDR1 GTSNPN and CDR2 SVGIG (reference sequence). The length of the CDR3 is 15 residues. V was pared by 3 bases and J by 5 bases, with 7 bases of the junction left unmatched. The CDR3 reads CAWRQTSGSLETQYF. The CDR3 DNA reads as TGTGCCTGGAGGCAGACTAGCGGGAGCCTGGAGACCCAGTACTTC.

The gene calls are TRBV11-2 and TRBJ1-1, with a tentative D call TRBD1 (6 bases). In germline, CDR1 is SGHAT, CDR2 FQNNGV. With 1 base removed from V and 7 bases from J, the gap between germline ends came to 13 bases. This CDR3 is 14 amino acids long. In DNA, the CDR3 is TGTGCCAGCAGCTTAGTAGGGGGGGGAGGTGAAGCTTTCTTT. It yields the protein CASSLVGGGGEAFF.

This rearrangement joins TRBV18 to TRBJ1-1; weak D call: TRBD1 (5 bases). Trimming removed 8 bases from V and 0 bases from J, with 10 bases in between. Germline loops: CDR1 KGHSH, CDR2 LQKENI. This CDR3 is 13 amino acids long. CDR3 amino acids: CASRRVLNTEAFF. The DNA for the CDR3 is TGTGCCAGCCGCAGGGTTCTGAACACTGAAGCTTTCTTT.

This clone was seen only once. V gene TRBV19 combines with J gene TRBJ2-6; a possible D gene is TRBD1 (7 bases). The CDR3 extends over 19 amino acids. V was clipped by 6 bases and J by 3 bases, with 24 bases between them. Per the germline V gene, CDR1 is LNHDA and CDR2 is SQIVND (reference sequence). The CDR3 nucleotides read TGTGCCAGTAGCCGGACTAACAGGGGTGTCCCTGTTGGGGCCAACGTCCTGACTTTC. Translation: CASSRTNRGVPVGANVLTF.

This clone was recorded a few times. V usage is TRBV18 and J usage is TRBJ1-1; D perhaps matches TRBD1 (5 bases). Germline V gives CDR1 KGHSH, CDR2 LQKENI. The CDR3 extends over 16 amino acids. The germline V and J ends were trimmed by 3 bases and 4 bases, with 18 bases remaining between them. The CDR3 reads CASSPPPSGAVTEAFF. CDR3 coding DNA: TGTGCCAGCTCACCGCCCCCAAGTGGGGCTGTCACTGAAGCTTTCTTT.

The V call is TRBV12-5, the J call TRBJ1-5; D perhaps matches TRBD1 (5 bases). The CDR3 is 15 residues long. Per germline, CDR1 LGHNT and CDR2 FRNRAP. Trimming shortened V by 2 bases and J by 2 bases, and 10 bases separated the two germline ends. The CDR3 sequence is CASGLSGSGNQPQHF. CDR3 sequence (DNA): TGTGCTAGTGGTTTGTCAGGGTCGGGCAATCAGCCCCAGCATTTT.

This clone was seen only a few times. The CDR3 sequence is CSGGQGVEETQYF. CDR3 DNA sequence: TGCAGCGGCGGACAGGGGGTAGAAGAGACCCAGTACTTC. This chain uses TRBV29-1 with TRBJ2-5, with 10 bases that match TRBD1. V dropped 7 bases and J dropped 3; count of bases not matched to a gene: 5. Germline-derived CDR1 and CDR2 are SQVTM and ANQGSEA. This CDR3 has 13 residues.

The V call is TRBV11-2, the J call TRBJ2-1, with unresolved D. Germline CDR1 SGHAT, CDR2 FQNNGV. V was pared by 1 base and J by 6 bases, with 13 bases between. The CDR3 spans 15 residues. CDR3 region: CASSLGSVGGNEQFF. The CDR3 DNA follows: TGTGCCAGCAGCTTAGGATCTGTCGGCGGCAATGAGCAGTTCTTC.

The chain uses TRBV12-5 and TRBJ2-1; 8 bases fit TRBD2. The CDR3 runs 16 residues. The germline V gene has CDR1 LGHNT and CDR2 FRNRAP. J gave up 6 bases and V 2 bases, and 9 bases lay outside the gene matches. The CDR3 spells CASGLSGLGEANEQFF. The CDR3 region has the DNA TGTGCTAGTGGTTTGTCGGGACTAGGGGAGGCCAATGAGCAGTTCTTC.

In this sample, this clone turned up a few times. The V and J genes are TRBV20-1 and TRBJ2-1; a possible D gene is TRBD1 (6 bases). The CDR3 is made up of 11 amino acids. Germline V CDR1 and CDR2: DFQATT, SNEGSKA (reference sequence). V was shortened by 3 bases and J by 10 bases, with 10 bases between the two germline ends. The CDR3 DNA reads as TGCAGTGCTAGGTCCGGGACAGAGCAGTTCTTC. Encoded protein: CSARSGTEQFF.

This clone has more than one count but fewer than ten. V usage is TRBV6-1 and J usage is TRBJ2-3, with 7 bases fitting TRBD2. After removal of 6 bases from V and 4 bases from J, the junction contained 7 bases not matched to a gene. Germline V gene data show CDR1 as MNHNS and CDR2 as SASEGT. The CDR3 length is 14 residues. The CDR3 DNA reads TGTGCCAGCAGCCCCACTAGCGCCGCAGATACGCAGTATTTT. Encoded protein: CASSPTSAADTQYF.

CDR3 region: CASISGTGREAFF. The CDR3 bases are TGTGCCAGCATCTCCGGGACAGGACGTGAAGCTTTCTTT. J is TRBJ1-1 and V is TRBV28, with TRBD1 matching over 8 bases. The CDR3 runs 13 residues. In germline, CDR1 is MDHEN, CDR2 SYDVKM. The V and J ends lost 7 bases and 7 bases, in that order; junction bases with no gene match: 8.

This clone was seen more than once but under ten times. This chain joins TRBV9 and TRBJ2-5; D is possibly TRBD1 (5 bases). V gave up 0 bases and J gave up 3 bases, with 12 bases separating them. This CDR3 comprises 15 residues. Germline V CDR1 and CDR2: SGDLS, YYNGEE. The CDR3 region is CASSVGPLTEETQYF. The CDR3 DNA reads TGTGCCAGCAGCGTAGGCCCTCTGACAGAAGAGACCCAGTACTTC.

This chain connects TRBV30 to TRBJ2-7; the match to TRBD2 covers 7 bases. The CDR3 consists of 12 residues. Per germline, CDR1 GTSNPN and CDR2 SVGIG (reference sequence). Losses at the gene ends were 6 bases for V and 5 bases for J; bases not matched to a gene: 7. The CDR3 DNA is TGTGCCTGTGGGAGGGTTAGAAACGAGCAGTACTTC. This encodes CACGRVRNEQYF.